The rows below give T cell receptor beta chains drawn from one sample of a study of glioma-infiltrating T cells after dendritic cell vaccination. Libraries were prepared by immunoSEQ multiplex PCR; TCRdb keeps only in-frame clonotypes and omits some of them. The table lists about 73,000 clones, around 79% of them singletons. This specimen consisted of blood, obtained before dendritic cell vaccination. These receptors originate from a human donor with glioblastoma. Each CDR3 is given without its conserved first and last residue. Fields, in order: V gene, J gene, CDR3 protein.

TRBV2,TRBJ1-2,ASSITGTGGYT
TRBV18,TRBJ1-1,ASSLLRGDTEAF
TRBV4-2,TRBJ2-1,ASSQDPGGSYNEQF
TRBV27,TRBJ1-4,ASSLLSGVTNEKLF
TRBV5-1,TRBJ2-1,ASSLSSGSALGF
TRBV7-9,TRBJ1-3,ASSFLLRDRGTGNTIY
TRBV19,TRBJ1-1,ASRELGQMNTEAF
TRBV5-6,TRBJ2-1,ASSLSGGSSYNEQF
TRBV6-5,TRBJ2-2,ASKLDRNTGELF
TRBV2,TRBJ1-1,ASRYSTEAF
TRBV5-1,TRBJ2-7,ASSVRDRDEQY
TRBV18,TRBJ1-1,ASSTGQGNTEAF
TRBV15,TRBJ2-5,ATSRRRTFQETQY
TRBV5-1,TRBJ2-2,ASSLRELGNTGELF
TRBV10-1,TRBJ2-2,ASSGNSGRLF
TRBV7-9,TRBJ1-3,ASSWDRTASGNTIY
TRBV2,TRBJ2-1,ASSVLAGGNEQF
TRBV27,TRBJ2-4,ASSFFGGRY
TRBV18,TRBJ2-2,ASSLGAFPGELF
TRBV7-6,TRBJ2-1,ASSLGQVNEQF
TRBV10-2,TRBJ1-5,ASSDYPGHKDQPQH
TRBV19,TRBJ1-1,ASSRDRVGTEAF
TRBV2,TRBJ2-3,ASSEDSTVRTDTQY